This T cell receptor (beta chain) was captured by sequencing in a study of T cells in Graves' hyperthyroidism and ophthalmopathy. This CDR3 region has 12 residues. The V end was cut by 5 bases, the J end by 0 bases, with 4 bases between. Germline V gives CDR1 MNHEY, CDR2 SMNVEV (reference sequence). Amplification of TCR beta CDR3 regions used RNA as the template. In the first-round RT-PCR of the TCR CDR3, the HTBI primer set was used. A single record per CDR3 protein comes from TCRdb applying MiXCR to the multiplex PCR reads. The profile shows around 300,000 distinct CDR3 sequences, 13% of them singletons. Many counts were recorded for this clonotype.

This TCR came from a woman in her thirties with Graves' hyperthyroidism that later progressed to Graves' ophthalmopathy. The sequenced sample was blood. The chain couples TRBV27 to TRBJ2-5; unclear D gene. CDR3: CASSNYQETQYF. CDR3 sequence (DNA): TGTGCCAGCAGTAATTACCAAGAGACCCAGTACTTC.